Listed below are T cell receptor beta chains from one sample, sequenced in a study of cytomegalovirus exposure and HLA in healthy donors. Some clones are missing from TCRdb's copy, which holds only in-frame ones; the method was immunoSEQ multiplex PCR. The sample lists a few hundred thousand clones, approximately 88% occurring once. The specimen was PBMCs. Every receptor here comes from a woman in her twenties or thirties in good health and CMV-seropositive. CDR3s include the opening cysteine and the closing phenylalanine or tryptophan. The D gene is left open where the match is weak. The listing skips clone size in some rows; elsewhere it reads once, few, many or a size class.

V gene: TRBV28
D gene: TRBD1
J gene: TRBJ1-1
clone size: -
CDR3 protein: CASSPRGHAFF
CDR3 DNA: TGTGCCAGCAGTCCCAGGGGGCACGCTTTCTTT

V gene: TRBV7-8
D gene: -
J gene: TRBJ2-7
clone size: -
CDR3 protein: CASSPNLQRSYEQYF
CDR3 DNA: TGTGCCAGCAGCCCGAATCTACAGCGCTCCTACGAGCAGTACTTC

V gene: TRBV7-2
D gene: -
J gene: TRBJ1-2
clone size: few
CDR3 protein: CASSPRLFYGYTF
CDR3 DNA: TGTGCCAGCAGCCCGAGACTCTTCTATGGCTACACCTTC

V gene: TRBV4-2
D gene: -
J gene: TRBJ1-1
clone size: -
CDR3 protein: CASSQLVRTEAFF
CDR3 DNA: TGTGCCAGCAGCCAATTGGTAAGGACTGAAGCTTTCTTT

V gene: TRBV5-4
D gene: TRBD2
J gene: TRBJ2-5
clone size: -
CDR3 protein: CASSLDGTSGSGRETQYF
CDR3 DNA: TGTGCCAGCAGCTTGGACGGGACTAGCGGGAGCGGACGGGAGACCCAGTACTTC

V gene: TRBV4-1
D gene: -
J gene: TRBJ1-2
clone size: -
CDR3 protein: CAAGDYGYTF
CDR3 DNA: TGCGCCGCGGGAGACTATGGCTACACCTTC

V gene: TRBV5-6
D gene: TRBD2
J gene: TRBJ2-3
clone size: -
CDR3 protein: CASSPTGTSGTDTQYF
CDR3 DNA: TGTGCCAGCAGCCCGACCGGGACTAGCGGAACAGATACGCAGTATTTT

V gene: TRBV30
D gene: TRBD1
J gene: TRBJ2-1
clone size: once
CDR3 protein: CAWSEDRDNEQFF
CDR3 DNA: TGTGCCTGGAGCGAGGACAGGGACAATGAGCAGTTCTTC

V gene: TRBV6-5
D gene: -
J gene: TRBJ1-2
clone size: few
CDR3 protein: CASSYSPGRDFGYTF
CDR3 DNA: TGTGCCAGCAGTTACTCCCCAGGGAGAGACTTCGGCTACACCTTC

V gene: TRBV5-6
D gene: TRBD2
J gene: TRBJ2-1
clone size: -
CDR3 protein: CASMGLADNEQFF
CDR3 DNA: TGTGCCAGCATGGGACTAGCGGACAATGAGCAGTTCTTC

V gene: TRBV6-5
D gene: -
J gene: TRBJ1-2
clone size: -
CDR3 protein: CASKRSRDHGYTF
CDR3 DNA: TGTGCCAGCAAACGCTCCAGGGACCATGGCTACACCTTC

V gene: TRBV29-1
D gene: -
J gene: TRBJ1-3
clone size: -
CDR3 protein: CSVVVGASGNTIYF
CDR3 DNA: TGCAGCGTTGTGGTTGGGGCCTCTGGAAACACCATATATTTT

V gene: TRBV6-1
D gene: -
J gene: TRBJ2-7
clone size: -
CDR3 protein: CASRESPTSAYEQYF
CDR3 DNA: TGTGCCAGCAGAGAGTCCCCCACTTCGGCCTACGAGCAGTACTTC

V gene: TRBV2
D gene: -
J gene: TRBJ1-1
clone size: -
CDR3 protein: CASKRRSNTEAFF
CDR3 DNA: TGTGCCAGCAAGCGAAGATCGAACACTGAAGCTTTCTTT

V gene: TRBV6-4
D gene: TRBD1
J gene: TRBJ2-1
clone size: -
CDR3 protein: CASSDSRTGSYNEQFF
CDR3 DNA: TGTGCCAGCAGTGACTCCAGGACAGGGTCCTACAATGAGCAGTTCTTC

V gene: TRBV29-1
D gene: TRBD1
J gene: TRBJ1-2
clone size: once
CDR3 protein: CSVDPGTGDGYTF
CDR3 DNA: TGCAGCGTTGATCCGGGGACAGGGGATGGCTACACCTTC

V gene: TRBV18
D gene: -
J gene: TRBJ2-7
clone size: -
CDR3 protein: CASSPLLSDYEQYF
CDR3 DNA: TGTGCCAGCTCACCACTCCTCAGCGACTACGAGCAGTACTTC

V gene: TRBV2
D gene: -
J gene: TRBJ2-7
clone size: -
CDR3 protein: CASRENYEQYF
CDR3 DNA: TGTGCCAGCAGGGAAAACTACGAGCAGTACTTC

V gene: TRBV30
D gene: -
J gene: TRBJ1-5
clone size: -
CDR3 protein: CAWSSSNQPQHF
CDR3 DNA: TGTGCCTGGAGTTCTAGCAATCAGCCCCAGCATTTT

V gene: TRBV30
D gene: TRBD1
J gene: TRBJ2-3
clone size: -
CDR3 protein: CAWRDRGGTDTQYF
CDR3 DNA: TGTGCCTGGAGGGACAGGGGGGGCACAGATACGCAGTATTTT

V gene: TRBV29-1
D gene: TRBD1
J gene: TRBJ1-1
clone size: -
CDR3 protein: CSVPDRGVEAFF
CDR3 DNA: TGCAGCGTTCCGGACAGGGGCGTTGAAGCTTTCTTT

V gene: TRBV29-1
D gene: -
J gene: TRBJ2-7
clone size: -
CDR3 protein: CSVVSTNEQYF
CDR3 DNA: TGCAGCGTTGTTAGTACCAACGAGCAGTACTTC

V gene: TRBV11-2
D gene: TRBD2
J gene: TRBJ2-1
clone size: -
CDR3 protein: CASSLGGGYNEQFF
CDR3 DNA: TGTGCCAGCAGCTTGGGCGGGGGTTACAATGAGCAGTTCTTC

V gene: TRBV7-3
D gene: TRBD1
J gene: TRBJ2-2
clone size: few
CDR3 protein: CASSSGTGGLGELFF
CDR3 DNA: TGTGCCAGCAGTTCCGGGACAGGGGGCCTCGGGGAGCTGTTTTTT

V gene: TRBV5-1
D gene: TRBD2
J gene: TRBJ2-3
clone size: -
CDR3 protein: CASSPTSGKINTQYF
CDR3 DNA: TGCGCCAGCAGTCCGACTAGCGGGAAGATAAATACGCAGTATTTT

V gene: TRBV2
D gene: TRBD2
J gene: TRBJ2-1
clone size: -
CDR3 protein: CASSKSGIFDNEQFF
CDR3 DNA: TGTGCCAGCAGCAAGAGCGGGATCTTTGACAATGAGCAGTTCTTC

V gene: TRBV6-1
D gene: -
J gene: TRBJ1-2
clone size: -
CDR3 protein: CASSEVLGSSGGYTF
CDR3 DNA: TGTGCCAGCAGTGAAGTTCTCGGGTCATCCGGTGGCTACACCTTC

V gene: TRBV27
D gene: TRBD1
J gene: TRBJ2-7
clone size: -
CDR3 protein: CASSYLDRAYEQYF
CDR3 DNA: TGTGCCAGCAGTTACCTTGACAGGGCCTACGAGCAGTACTTC

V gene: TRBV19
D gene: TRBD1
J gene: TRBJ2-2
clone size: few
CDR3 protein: CASSMGDRVSGELFF
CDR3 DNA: TGTGCCAGTAGTATGGGGGACAGGGTTAGCGGGGAGCTGTTTTTT

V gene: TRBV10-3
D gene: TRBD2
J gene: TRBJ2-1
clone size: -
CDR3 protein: CAISVGTSDYNEQFF
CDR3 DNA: TGTGCCATCAGTGTCGGGACTAGCGACTACAATGAGCAGTTCTTC

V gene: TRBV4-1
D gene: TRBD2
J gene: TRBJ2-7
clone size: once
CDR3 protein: CASSPGLAGGTYEQYF
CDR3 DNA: TGCGCCAGCAGCCCCGGACTAGCGGGAGGAACCTACGAGCAGTACTTC

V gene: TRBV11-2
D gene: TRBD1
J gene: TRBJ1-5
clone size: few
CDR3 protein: CASSTGGDQPQHF
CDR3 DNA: TGTGCCAGCAGCACAGGGGGAGATCAGCCCCAGCATTTT

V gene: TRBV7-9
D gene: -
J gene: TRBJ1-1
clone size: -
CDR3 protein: CASSLGSDRRAFF
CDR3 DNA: TGTGCCAGCAGCTTGGGCTCGGATCGGAGAGCTTTCTTT

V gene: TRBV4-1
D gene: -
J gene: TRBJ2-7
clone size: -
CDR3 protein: CASSQFSSTYEQYF
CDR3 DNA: TGCGCCAGCAGCCAATTCAGTTCTACCTACGAGCAGTACTTC

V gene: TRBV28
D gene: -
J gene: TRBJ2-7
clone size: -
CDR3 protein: CASTGYSYEQYF
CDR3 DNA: TGTGCCAGCACAGGGTACTCCTACGAGCAGTACTTC